A single sample is the source of the 9 T cell receptor beta chains below, sequenced in a study of Ad26.COV2.S vaccination and SARS-CoV-2 variants. The treatment is: about 20 received Ad26.COV2.S at low or high dose, single or two shots; about five received placebo; per-sample allocation not given. Collection of the samples took place on day 63 after the first injection of vaccine or placebo. This table comes from immunoSEQ multiplex PCR, and its TCRdb copy is limited to in-frame clones, with some not included. The table includes fewer than 400,000 clones, around four fifths detected once. Source: peripheral blood, taken in a trial of Ad26.COV2.S vaccine versus placebo. These receptor sequences come from a person aged 18-60 years who received the Ad26.COV2.S COVID-19 vaccine or a placebo.

The rearrangement joins TRBV5-4 to TRBJ1-6; TRBD1 matches at 11 bases. The CDR3 sequence is 17 residues long. Germline values: CDR1 SGHNT, CDR2 YYREEE (reference sequence). With V trimmed by 3 bases and J by 0 bases, 2 bases remained unmatched. The CDR3 loop reads CASSWGTGGSYNSPLHF. CDR3 bases: TGTGCCAGCAGCTGGGGGACAGGGGGCTCCTATAATTCACCCCTCCACTTT.

This clone has only one observation. The rearrangement links TRBV7-2 to TRBJ2-7, with D possibly matching TRBD2 (6 bases). This CDR3 is 14 amino acids long. Germline V CDR1 and CDR2: SGHTA, FQGNSA. V lost 1 base and J 2 bases, leaving 9 bases between the germline ends. CDR3 sequence: CASSLDGGTYEQYF. CDR3 DNA: TGTGCCAGCAGCTTAGACGGAGGGACCTACGAGCAGTACTTC.

This chain links TRBV21-1 with TRBJ1-2. TRBV21-1 is termed a pseudogene. There are 17 residues in the CDR3. The CDR3 region is CASSRQGEGKTNYGYTF. The CDR3 DNA is TGTGCCAGCAGCAGGCAAGGTGAGGGGAAAACTAACTATGGCTACACCTTC.

About this clone itself: An end of the junction does not agree with germline; a read error may underlie this. The chain couples TRBV5-1 to TRBJ1-2; 10 positions match TRBD1. Germline V gene lookup returns CDR1 SGHRS and CDR2 YFSETQ. This CDR3 has 12 amino acids. CDR3 protein: CASSTGTGVSAF. In DNA form, the CDR3 reads TGCGCCAGCAGCACCGGGACAGGGGTAAGCGCCTTC.

This clone was recorded once. The V gene is TRBV20-1, the J gene TRBJ2-3; 11 bases match TRBD2. CDR1 is DFQATT, CDR2 SNEGSKA, per germline (reference sequence). This CDR3 has 18 amino acids. V lost 3 bases, J lost 0 bases, and 11 bases stayed unmatched. The CDR3 loop is CSASMASGGPTSTDTQYF. The CDR3 DNA sequence: TGCAGTGCTAGTATGGCTAGCGGGGGGCCCACTAGCACAGATACGCAGTATTTT.

The V call is TRBV5-1, the J call TRBJ2-1, with TRBD1 identical over 9 bases. V shed 1 base, J shed 2 bases, and the junction held 7 bases outside the gene matches. CDR3 length equals 17 residues. CDR1 is SGHRS, CDR2 YFSETQ, per germline. The CDR3 loop is CASSLIPGTGTYNEQFF. The CDR3, as DNA: TGCGCCAGCAGCTTGATCCCTGGGACAGGGACCTACAATGAGCAGTTCTTC.

The rearrangement uses TRBV19 and TRBJ2-5; D remains unclear. Trimming removed 2 bases at V and 2 bases at J, with 9 bases between. There are 14 residues in the CDR3. Germline V CDR1 and CDR2: LNHDA, SQIVND (reference sequence). CDR3: CASSIPDAQETQYF. CDR3 in DNA: TGTGCCAGTAGTATACCAGACGCGCAAGAGACCCAGTACTTC.

The CDR3 DNA reads as TGTGCCAGCCGAACAGGGGCTAGCAATCAGCCCCAGCATTTT. Its protein is CASRTGASNQPQHF. The chain combines TRBV19 with TRBJ1-5, with 7 bases identical to TRBD1. The junction had 5 bases not matched to a gene; V was cut back by 9 bases and J by 0 bases. CDR1 is LNHDA, CDR2 SQIVND, per germline (reference sequence). The CDR3 runs to 14 residues.

This chain connects TRBV20-1 to TRBJ2-7, with D perhaps TRBD1 (6 bases). The CDR3 consists of 14 residues. In germline, CDR1 is DFQATT, CDR2 SNEGSKA (reference sequence). Trimming stripped 3 bases from V and 2 bases from J, with 14 bases between. CDR3 residues: CSASWQGSPYEQYF. CDR3 sequence (DNA): TGCAGTGCTAGTTGGCAGGGGAGCCCCTACGAGCAGTACTTC.